This T cell receptor beta chain appears in the sequencing data of a study of shared clonotypes between healthy human individuals. Broader study findings: Of the naive CD4 clonotypes, 4% to 5% were shared across a handful of donors. Generally, estimated richness proved larger in naive subsets than it did in memory subsets.

Libraries were prepared by immunoSEQ multiplex PCR; TCRdb keeps only in-frame clonotypes and omits some of them. In the table there are some 2.3 million clones, more than 85% of which are singletons. This CDR3 region has 15 residues. V was clipped by 5 bases and J by 0 bases, with 14 bases between them. Germline CDR1 and CDR2: SGHTA and FQGNSA. As regards this clone: Its antigen is currently unknown.

CD4+ cells underwent separation, giving CD45RA+ naive and CD45RA-negative memory subsets. The chain joins TRBV7-2 to TRBJ2-7; D is perhaps TRBD1 or TRBD2 (5 bases each). The sample was naive CD4+ T cells from PBMCs. Regarding subset: CD45RA+ positively selected. This receptor was obtained from a man aged 18 to 30 in good health. Some clones in this sample may be carry-over from other donors' samples. The CDR3 coding sequence is TGTGCCAGCAGCGTAGGGACGGCTCCCTCCTACGAGCAGTACTTC. Protein sequence: CASSVGTAPSYEQYF.